The present T cell receptor beta chain was sequenced within a study of T cell responses to AZD1222 COVID-19 vaccine. Study-wide results and caveats: Across the whole spike, CD4 TCRs peaked at regions 160-218 and 743-854. Increases in Spike-specific TCR breadth and depth were seen after two AZD1222 doses. Of the AZD1222 recipients, only six were seropositive at baseline. Clonal diversity may have been underestimated in mostly white British donors.

Notes on this clone: Its antigen is still unknown.

The protocol was immunoSEQ multiplex PCR, while the TCRdb copy is restricted to in-frame clones and leaves out a portion. The sample yields about 200,000 clones, approximately 93% seen once. This CDR3 contains 15 residues. CDR1 is KGHSH, CDR2 LQKENI, per germline. The V and J ends lost 3 bases and 8 bases, in that order; junction bases with no gene match: 10. The TCR was taken from an adult who received the AZD1222 COVID-19 vaccine. The chain recombines TRBV18 with TRBJ2-1, with TRBD1 matching 7 bases. The sample here was peripheral blood, taken 28 days after the second AZD1222 dose. The CDR3 nucleotides read TGTGCCAGCTCACCGACCGGACAGGCACTCGATGAGCAGTTCTTC. This sequence encodes CASSPTGQALDEQFF.